Included here is one TCR beta chain sequence, with context. Its specificity is unknown. This specimen comes from a study of cytomegalovirus exposure and HLA in healthy donors. Background on the study: Assignment to the Caucasian-associated ancestry cluster applied to 81% of the approximately 400 genotyped donors.

V was pared by 6 bases and J by 5 bases, with 16 bases of the junction left unmatched. This CDR3 is 16 amino acids long. Per germline, CDR1 MNHEY and CDR2 SMNVEV (reference sequence). Findings of the study overall: Sequence variants that were highly shared formed a cluster that was likely a sequencing artifact. In a later analysis, at a false discovery rate of 0.05, approximately 16,000 TCR beta sequences were associated with HLA alleles. In vitro confirmation showed three CMV-associated chains to be CMV antigen specific.

Researchers ran the PCR with 60 Vbeta and 13 Jbeta primers. Using immunoSEQ multiplex PCR, the repertoire was profiled, and TCRdb retains in-frame clones only, with some absent. The data show approximately 110,000 clones, around four fifths seen once. The source is a man aged 30 to 45 in good health and CMV-seronegative. The chain joins TRBV27 to TRBJ2-7, with 7 bases that match TRBD1. Sequenced: PBMCs. CDR3 in DNA: TGTGCCAGCAGCCTAACCCCTTACAGGGGCCGGAACGAGCAGTACTTC. Protein sequence: CASSLTPYRGRNEQYF.